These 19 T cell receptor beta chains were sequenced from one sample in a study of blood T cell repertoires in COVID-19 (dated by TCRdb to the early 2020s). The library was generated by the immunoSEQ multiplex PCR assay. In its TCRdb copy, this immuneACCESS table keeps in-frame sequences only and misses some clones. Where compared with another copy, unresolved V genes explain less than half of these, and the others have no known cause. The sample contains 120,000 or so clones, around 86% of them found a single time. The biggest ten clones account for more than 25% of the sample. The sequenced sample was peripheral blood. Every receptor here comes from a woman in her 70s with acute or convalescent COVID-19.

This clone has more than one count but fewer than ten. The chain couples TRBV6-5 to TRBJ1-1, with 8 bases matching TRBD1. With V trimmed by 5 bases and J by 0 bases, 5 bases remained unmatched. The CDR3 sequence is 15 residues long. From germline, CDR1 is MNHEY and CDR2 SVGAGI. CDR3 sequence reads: CASSPRTGMNTEAFF. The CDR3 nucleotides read TGTGCCAGCAGTCCCCGGACAGGGATGAACACTGAAGCTTTCTTT.

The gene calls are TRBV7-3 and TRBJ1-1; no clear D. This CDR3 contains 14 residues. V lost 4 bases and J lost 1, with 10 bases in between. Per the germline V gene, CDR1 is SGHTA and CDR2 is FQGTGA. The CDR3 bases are TGTGCCAGCAGCTCGGGGATGCGGAACACTGAAGCTTTCTTT. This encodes CASSSGMRNTEAFF.

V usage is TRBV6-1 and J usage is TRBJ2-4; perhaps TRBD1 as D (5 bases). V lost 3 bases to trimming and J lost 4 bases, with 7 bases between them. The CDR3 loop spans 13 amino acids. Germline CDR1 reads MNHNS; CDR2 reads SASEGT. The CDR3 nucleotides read TGTGCCAGCAGTGAGGGGCAGAAAAACATTCAGTACTTC. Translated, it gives CASSEGQKNIQYF.

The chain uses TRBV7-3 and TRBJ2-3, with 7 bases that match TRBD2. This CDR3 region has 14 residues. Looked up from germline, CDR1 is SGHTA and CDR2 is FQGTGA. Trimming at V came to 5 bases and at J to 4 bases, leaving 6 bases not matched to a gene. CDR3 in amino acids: CASSLGLRPDTQYF. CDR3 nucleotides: TGTGCCAGCAGCCTGGGACTACGACCAGATACGCAGTATTTT.

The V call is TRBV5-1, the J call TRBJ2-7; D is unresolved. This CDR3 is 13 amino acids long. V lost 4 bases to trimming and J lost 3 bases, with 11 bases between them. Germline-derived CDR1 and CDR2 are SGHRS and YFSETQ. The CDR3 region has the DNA TGCGCCAGCAGCCGGGTGGCGTACTACGAGCAGTACTTC. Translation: CASSRVAYYEQYF.

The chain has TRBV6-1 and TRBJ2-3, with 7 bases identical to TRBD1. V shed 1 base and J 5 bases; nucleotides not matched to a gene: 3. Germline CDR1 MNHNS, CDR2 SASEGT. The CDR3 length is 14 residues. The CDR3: CASSEGGGRDTQYF. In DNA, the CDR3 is TGTGCCAGCAGTGAAGGAGGGGGCCGAGATACGCAGTATTTT.

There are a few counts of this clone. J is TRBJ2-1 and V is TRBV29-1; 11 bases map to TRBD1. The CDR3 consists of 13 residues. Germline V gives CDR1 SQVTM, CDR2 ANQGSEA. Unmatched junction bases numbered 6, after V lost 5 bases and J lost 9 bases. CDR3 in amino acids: CSVWDRGDAEQFF. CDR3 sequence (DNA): TGCAGCGTTTGGGACAGGGGGGACGCTGAGCAGTTCTTC.

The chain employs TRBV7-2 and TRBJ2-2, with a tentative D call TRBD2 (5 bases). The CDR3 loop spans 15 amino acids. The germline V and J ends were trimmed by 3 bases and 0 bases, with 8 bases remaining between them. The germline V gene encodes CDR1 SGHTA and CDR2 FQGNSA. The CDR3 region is CASSFGLTNTGELFF. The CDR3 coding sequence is TGTGCCAGCAGCTTCGGACTTACGAACACCGGGGAGCTGTTTTTT.

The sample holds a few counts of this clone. The CDR3 region has the DNA TGTGCCAGTAGTAATCCTAGGGGGCCTTCTAATGAAAAACTGTTTTTT. This encodes CASSNPRGPSNEKLFF. The rearrangement joins TRBV19 to TRBJ1-4; TRBD1 agrees at 7 bases. V lost 4 bases and J lost 3; bases outside the gene matches: 8. The CDR3 length is 16 residues. Germline values: CDR1 LNHDA, CDR2 SQIVND (reference sequence).

The CDR3 spells CASSSPGTGAAGELFF. CDR3 DNA: TGTGCCAGCAGCTCTCCGGGGACAGGGGCTGCAGGGGAGCTGTTTTTT. The chain combines TRBV9 with TRBJ2-2, with 10 bases matching TRBD1. With 4 bases clipped from V and 8 bases from J, the junction kept 11 bases outside the gene matches. The germline CDR1 and CDR2 sequences are SGDLS and YYNGEE. This CDR3 contains 16 residues. The entire variable domain, with the rest obtained from reference TRBV9 and TRBJ2-2, is as follows: DSGVTQTPKHLITATGQRVTLRCSPRSGDLSVYWYQQSLDQGLQFLIQYYNGEERAKGNILERFSAQQFPDLHSELNLSSLELGDSALYFCASSSPGTGAAGELFFGEGSRLTVL.

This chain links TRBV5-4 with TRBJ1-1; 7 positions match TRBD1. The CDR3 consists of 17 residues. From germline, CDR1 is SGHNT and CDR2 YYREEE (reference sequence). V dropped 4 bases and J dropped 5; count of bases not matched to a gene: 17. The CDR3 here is CASSLNPSGGGVTEAFF. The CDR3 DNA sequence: TGTGCCAGCAGCCTTAACCCCTCAGGGGGAGGTGTAACTGAAGCTTTCTTT.

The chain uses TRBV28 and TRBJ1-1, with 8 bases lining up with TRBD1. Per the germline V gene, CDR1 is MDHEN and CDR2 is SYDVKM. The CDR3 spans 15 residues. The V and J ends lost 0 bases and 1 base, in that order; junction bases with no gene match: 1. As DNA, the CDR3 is TGTGCCAGCAGTTTATGGACAGGGGAGAACACTGAAGCTTTCTTT. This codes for CASSLWTGENTEAFF.

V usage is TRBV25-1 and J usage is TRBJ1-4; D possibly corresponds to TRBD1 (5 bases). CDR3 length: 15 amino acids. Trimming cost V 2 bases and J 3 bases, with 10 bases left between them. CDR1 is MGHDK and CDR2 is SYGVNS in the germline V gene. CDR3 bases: TGTGCCAGCAGTGAACAGGGCGCGGCTAATGAAAAACTGTTTTTT. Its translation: CASSEQGAANEKLFF.

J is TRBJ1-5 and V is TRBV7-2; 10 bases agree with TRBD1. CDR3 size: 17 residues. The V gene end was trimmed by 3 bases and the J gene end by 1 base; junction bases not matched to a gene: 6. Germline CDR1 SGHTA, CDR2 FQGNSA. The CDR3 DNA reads TGTGCCAGCAGCTTTCCGGACAGGGGGGCGAGCAATCAGCCCCAGCATTTT. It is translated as CASSFPDRGASNQPQHF.

CDR3: CASSLRQGAAEKLFF. For the CDR3, the DNA is TGTGCCAGCAGTCTCAGACAGGGGGCGGCTGAAAAACTGTTTTTT. The chain is built from TRBV6-6 and TRBJ1-4; 10 nucleotides match TRBD1. The CDR3 is 15 residues long. V shed 5 bases, J shed 7 bases, and the junction held 7 bases outside the gene matches. In germline, CDR1 is MNHNY, CDR2 SVGAGI (reference sequence).

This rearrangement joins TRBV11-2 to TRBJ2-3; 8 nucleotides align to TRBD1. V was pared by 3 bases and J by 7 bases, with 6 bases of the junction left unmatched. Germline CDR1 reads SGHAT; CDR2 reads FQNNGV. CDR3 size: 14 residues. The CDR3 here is CASSLMDRDHTQYF. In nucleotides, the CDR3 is TGTGCCAGCAGCTTGATGGACAGGGACCATACGCAGTATTTT.

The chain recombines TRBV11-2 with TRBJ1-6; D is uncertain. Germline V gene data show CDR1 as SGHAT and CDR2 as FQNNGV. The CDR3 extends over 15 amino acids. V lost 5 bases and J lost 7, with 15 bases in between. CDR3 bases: TGTGCCAGCAGCACCTACAGAGAAGAAAATTCACCCCTCCACTTT. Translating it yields CASSTYREENSPLHF. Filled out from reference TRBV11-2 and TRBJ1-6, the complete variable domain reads EAGVAQSPRYKIIEKRQSVAFWCNPISGHATLYWYQQILGQGPKLLIQFQNNGVVDDSQLPKDRFSAERLKGVDSTLKIQPAKLEDSAVYLCASSTYREENSPLHFGNGTRLTVT.

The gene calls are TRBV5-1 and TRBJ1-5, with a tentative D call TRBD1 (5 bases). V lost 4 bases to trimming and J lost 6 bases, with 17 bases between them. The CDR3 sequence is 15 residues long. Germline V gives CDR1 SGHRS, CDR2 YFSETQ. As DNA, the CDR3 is TGCGCCAGCAGCGCCCAGGGAGGGGAGGCTCAGCCCCAGCATTTT. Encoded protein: CASSAQGGEAQPQHF. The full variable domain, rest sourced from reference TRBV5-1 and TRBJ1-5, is KAGVTQTPRYLIKTRGQQVTLSCSPISGHRSVSWYQQTPGQGLQFLFEYFSETQRNKGNFPGRFSGRQFSNSRSEMNVSTLELGDSALYLCASSAQGGEAQPQHFGDGTRLSIL.

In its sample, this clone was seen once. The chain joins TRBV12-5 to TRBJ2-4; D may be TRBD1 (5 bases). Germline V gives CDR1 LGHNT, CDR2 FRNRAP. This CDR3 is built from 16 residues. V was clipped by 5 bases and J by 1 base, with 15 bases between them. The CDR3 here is CASGPDRALAKNIQYF. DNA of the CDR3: TGTGCTAGTGGTCCCGACAGAGCCTTGGCCAAAAACATTCAGTACTTC.